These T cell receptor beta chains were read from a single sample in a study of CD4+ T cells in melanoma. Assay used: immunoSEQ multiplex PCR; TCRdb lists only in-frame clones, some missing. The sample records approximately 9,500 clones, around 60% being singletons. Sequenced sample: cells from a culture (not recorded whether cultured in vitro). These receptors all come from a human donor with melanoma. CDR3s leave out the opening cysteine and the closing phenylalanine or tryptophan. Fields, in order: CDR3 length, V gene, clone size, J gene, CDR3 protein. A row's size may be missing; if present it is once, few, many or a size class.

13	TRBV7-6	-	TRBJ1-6	TSSSKWGANSPLH
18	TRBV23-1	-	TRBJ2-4	ASSHRTGRQVQPAKNIQY
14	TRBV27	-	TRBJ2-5	ASSLRPRLEVETQY
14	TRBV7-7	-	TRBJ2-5	ASSQGLAGGGETQY
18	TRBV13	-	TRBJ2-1	ASSLVLAGGPMESYNEQF
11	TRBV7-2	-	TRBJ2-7	ASSLQQSYEQY
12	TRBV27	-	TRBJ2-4	ASSLSSGGDIQY
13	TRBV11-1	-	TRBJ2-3	ASSLDRGRTDTQY
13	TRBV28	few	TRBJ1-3	ASSPEGGGGNTIY
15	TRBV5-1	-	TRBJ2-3	ASSHGLAGGFTDTQY
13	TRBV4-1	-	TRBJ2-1	ASSQTGLAINEQF
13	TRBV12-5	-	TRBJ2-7	ASGLDGVVRREQY
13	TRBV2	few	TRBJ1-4	ASIPAPAQSEKLF
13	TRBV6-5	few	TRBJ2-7	ASSYSSGVSPEQY
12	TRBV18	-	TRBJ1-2	ASSSESGAYGYT
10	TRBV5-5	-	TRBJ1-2	ASSLGAPGYT
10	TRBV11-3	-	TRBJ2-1	ASSLRSNEQF
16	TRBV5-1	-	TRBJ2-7	ASSLAGRIGRASYEQY
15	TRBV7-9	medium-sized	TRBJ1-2	ASSSNRVAGTNYGYT
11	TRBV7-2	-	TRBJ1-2	ASVSPGILGYT
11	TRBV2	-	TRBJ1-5	ASSGTGVGPQH
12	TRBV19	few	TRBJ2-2	ASIRAGRAGELF
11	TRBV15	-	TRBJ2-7	ATSRDRWYEQY
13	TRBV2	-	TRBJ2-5	ASTQTSGSQETQY
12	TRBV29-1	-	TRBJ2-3	SVGRGRSTDTQY
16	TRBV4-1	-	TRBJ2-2	ASSHLGGGQGKTGELF
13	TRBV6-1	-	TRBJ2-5	ASSAGGPTLETQY
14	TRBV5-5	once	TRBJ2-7	ASSRGALLPFYEQY
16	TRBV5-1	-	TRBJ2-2	ASSLALDPTGNTGELF
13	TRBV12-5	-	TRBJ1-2	ASGRRTGADYGYT
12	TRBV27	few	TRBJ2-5	ASSSQRFRETQY
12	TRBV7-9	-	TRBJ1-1	ASSPLGGSGEAF
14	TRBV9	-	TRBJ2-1	ASSPRPPHLWGEQF
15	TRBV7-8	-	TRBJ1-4	ASSLFFAGATNEKLF
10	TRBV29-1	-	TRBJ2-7	SVDRGPYEQY
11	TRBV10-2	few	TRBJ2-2	ASGPDRSSFKD
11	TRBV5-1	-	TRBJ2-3	ASDGGSTDTQY
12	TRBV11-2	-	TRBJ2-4	ASSSTRGTNIQY
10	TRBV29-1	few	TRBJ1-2	SVRTGLHGYT
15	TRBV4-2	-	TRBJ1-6	ASSSQGARSVGSPLH
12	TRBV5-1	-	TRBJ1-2	ASSLGDRSGGYT
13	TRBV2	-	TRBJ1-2	ASKTGTGPMHGYT
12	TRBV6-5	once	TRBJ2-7	ASSYRDGGYEQY